These 17 T cell receptor beta chains originate from one sample sequenced in a study of Ad26.COV2.S vaccination and SARS-CoV-2 variants. Regarding treatment: roughly 19 received Ad26.COV2.S at low or high dose, single or two shots; 5 received placebo; per-sample allocation not given. At day 63 after the first vaccine or placebo injection, samples were drawn. The table came from immunoSEQ multiplex PCR; TCRdb's copy has only in-frame clones and leaves some out. Here the sample spans about 480,000 clones, 87% being singletons. Sequencing was performed on peripheral blood, taken in a trial of Ad26.COV2.S vaccine versus placebo. These TCRs come from a person aged 18-65 years who received the Ad26.COV2.S COVID-19 vaccine or a placebo.

V gene TRBV4-3 combines with J gene TRBJ2-1, with 11 bases lining up with TRBD2. Germline values: CDR1 LGHNA, CDR2 YSLEER. V lost 3 bases to trimming and J lost 2 bases; unmatched junction nucleotides: 6. This CDR3 has 17 amino acids. The CDR3 nucleotides read TGCGCCAGCAGCCAGAGCGTAGCGGGAGGGCCCTACAATGAGCAGTTCTTC. The encoded protein is CASSQSVAGGPYNEQFF.

This clone showed up just once. The chain joins TRBV27 to TRBJ2-2; 7 nucleotides align to TRBD1. In germline, CDR1 is MNHEY, CDR2 SMNVEV (reference sequence). The CDR3 length is 13 residues. The trim removed 6 bases at V and 6 bases at J, leaving 4 bases unmatched. The CDR3 nucleotides read TGTGCCAGCAGACCCACAGGGGCCGGGGAGCTGTTTTTT. This sequence encodes CASRPTGAGELFF.

This chain uses TRBV7-2 with TRBJ1-2; 8 bases are shared with TRBD1. Looked up from germline, CDR1 is SGHTA and CDR2 is FQGNSA. This CDR3 region has 15 residues. Germline trimming cut 3 bases from V and 8 bases from J; bases unmatched to any gene: 11. The CDR3 DNA reads as TGTGCCAGCAGCTTTAACCGACAGGGGCATGGGGGCTACACCTTC. Its translation is CASSFNRQGHGGYTF.

The DNA for the CDR3 is TGTGCCAGTAGAATCACCGGGACAGTCGATGAAGCTTTCTTT. It encodes CASRITGTVDEAFF. The genes are TRBV19 and TRBJ1-1, with 7 bases that match TRBD1. There are 14 residues in the CDR3. After removal of 6 bases from V and 7 bases from J, the junction contained 11 bases not matched to a gene. Germline CDR1 is LNHDA and CDR2 is SQIVND (reference sequence). The full variable domain, its missing parts supplied by reference TRBV19 and TRBJ1-1, is DGGITQSPKYLFRKEGQNVTLSCEQNLNHDAMYWYRQDPGQGLRLIYYSQIVNDFQKGDIAEGYSVSREKKESFPLTVTSAQKNPTAFYLCASRITGTVDEAFFGQGTRLTVV.

V and J are TRBV28 and TRBJ2-1; 9 nucleotides match TRBD1. Per the germline V gene, CDR1 is MDHEN and CDR2 is SYDVKM. V lost 8 bases to trimming and J lost 3 bases; unmatched junction nucleotides: 5. This CDR3 is 14 amino acids long. DNA for the CDR3: TGTGCCAGCGAGGGGGACAGGGACTACAATGAGCAGTTCTTC. It codes for CASEGDRDYNEQFF.

This chain connects TRBV7-3 to TRBJ2-3; D is possibly TRBD2 (7 bases). Germline lookup yields CDR1 SGHTA and CDR2 FQGTGA. This CDR3 has 16 residues. The V end was cut by 4 bases, the J end by 0 bases, with 14 bases between. For the CDR3, the DNA is TGTGCCAGCAGCTCGTTACAGGGAGGGAGCACAGATACGCAGTATTTT. It specifies CASSSLQGGSTDTQYF. The full variable domain, in which reference TRBV7-3 and TRBJ2-3 provide the parts outside the CDR3, is GAGVSQTPSNKVTEKGKYVELRCDPISGHTALYWYRQSLGQGPEFLIYFQGTGAADDSGLPNDRFFAVRPEGSVSTLKIQRTERGDSAVYLCASSSLQGGSTDTQYFGPGTRLTVL.

J is TRBJ2-3 and V is TRBV2; D is possibly TRBD1 (5 bases). Germline V lookup: CDR1 SNHLY, CDR2 FYNNEI. This CDR3 region has 14 residues. CDR3 amino acids: CASARQGSTDTQYF. The CDR3 DNA follows: TGTGCGTCAGCTCGTCAGGGAAGCACAGATACGCAGTATTTT.

The chain recombines TRBV7-6 with TRBJ1-1; 9 bases are a match to TRBD1. The V gene's germline CDR1 is SGHVS and CDR2 FNYEAQ. With 5 bases clipped from V and 7 bases from J, the junction kept 11 bases outside the gene matches. This CDR3 comprises 15 residues. The CDR3 region is CASSGPGTGLGEAFF. In nucleotides, the CDR3 is TGTGCCAGCAGCGGTCCCGGGACAGGGTTGGGTGAAGCTTTCTTT.

The genes are TRBV27 and TRBJ1-5; no clear D. The germline CDR1 and CDR2 sequences are MNHEY and SMNVEV (reference sequence). The ends were cut back, 5 bases at V and 0 bases at J, with 17 bases in the middle. The CDR3 has 17 amino acids. This chain's CDR3 is CASSAYGRATSNQPQHF. Written as DNA, the CDR3 is TGTGCCAGCAGTGCATACGGTAGGGCCACTAGCAATCAGCCCCAGCATTTT.

The gene calls are TRBV7-9 and TRBJ2-3; 9 bases are a match to TRBD1. Germline CDR1 and CDR2: SEHNR and FQNEAQ (reference sequence). This CDR3 is built from 16 residues. V shed 4 bases and J 3 bases; nucleotides not matched to a gene: 8. The CDR3, as DNA: TGTGCCAGCAGCTCCCGGGACAGGGCGCGGACAGATACGCAGTATTTT. It yields the protein CASSSRDRARTDTQYF.

The chain employs TRBV5-1 and TRBJ2-5, with D possibly matching TRBD1 (5 bases). Germline V CDR1 and CDR2: SGHRS, YFSETQ. The CDR3 spans 15 residues. The V end was cut by 2 bases, the J end by 4 bases, with 15 bases between. The CDR3 DNA reads as TGCGCCAGCAGCTTCGGAGTCTTGGGGCCAGAGACCCAGTACTTC. This encodes CASSFGVLGPETQYF.

The chain links TRBV13 to TRBJ2-7, with a weak D call TRBD2 (6 bases). The CDR3 consists of 13 residues. Germline lookup yields CDR1 PRHDT and CDR2 FYEKMQ (reference sequence). The germline V and J ends were trimmed by 6 bases and 1 base, with 10 bases remaining between them. The CDR3 DNA is TGTGCCAGCAGTCCCGGGAGTTCCTACGAGCAGTACTTC. Translating gives CASSPGSSYEQYF. Looking up the rest from reference TRBV13 and TRBJ2-7 gives the full variable domain: AAGVIQSPRHLIKEKRETATLKCYPIPRHDTVYWYQQGPGQDPQFLISFYEKMQSDKGSIPDRFSAQQFSDYHSELNMSSLELGDSALYFCASSPGSSYEQYFGPGTRLTVT.

The gene calls are TRBV15 and TRBJ1-2; D possibly corresponds to TRBD1 (5 bases). V lost 1 base and J 6 bases, leaving 6 bases between the germline ends. The germline CDR1 and CDR2 sequences are LNHNV and YYDKDF (reference sequence). There are 12 residues in the CDR3. CDR3 bases: TGTGCCACCAGCAGAGGGGGCCATGGCTACACCTTC. Protein: CATSRGGHGYTF.

The chain links TRBV30 to TRBJ1-4; D is ambiguous. Between the trimmed V and J ends, which lost 4 bases and 4 bases, there was a span of 13 bases. The CDR3 runs to 14 residues. Germline assignment: CDR1 GTSNPN and CDR2 SVGIG (reference sequence). The CDR3 region is CAWKAGSNNEKLFF. Written as DNA, the CDR3 is TGTGCCTGGAAAGCGGGATCCAATAATGAAAAACTGTTTTTT.

The chain is built from TRBV12-3 or TRBV12-4 and TRBJ2-3, with no clear D. The CDR3 consists of 13 residues. V lost 3 bases and J 3 bases, leaving 7 bases between the germline ends. The CDR3 protein is CASSFESTDTQYF. The CDR3 DNA sequence: TGTGCCAGCAGTTTTGAGTCGACAGATACGCAGTATTTT.

J is TRBJ2-6 and V is TRBV5-4; D perhaps matches TRBD1 (5 bases). The length of the CDR3 is 16 residues. Germline CDR1 and CDR2: SGHNT and YYREEE (reference sequence). V was cut by 5 bases and J by 2 bases, with 14 bases left in between. The CDR3 region is CASRPSGRAGANVLTF. For the CDR3, the DNA is TGTGCCAGCAGACCCTCGGGCAGGGCTGGGGCCAACGTCCTGACTTTC.

This clone turned up a few times. The chain is built from TRBV28 and TRBJ1-2, with D uncertain. The germline V and J ends were trimmed by 5 bases and 8 bases, with 18 bases remaining between them. CDR3 length: 14 residues. Germline V lookup: CDR1 MDHEN, CDR2 SYDVKM. The CDR3 here is CASSMTEFPGGYTF. The CDR3 region has the DNA TGTGCCAGCAGTATGACTGAATTTCCTGGGGGCTACACCTTC.